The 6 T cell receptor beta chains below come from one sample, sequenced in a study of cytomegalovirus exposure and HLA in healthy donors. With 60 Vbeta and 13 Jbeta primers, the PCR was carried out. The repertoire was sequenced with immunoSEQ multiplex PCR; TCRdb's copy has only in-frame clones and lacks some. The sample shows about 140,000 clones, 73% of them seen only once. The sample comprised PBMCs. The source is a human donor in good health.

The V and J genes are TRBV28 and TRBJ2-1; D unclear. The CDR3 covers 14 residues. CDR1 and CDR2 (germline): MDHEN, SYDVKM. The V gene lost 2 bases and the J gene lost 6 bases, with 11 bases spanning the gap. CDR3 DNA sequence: TGTGCCAGCAGTTTAAACCAGAGGATCAATGAGCAGTTCTTC. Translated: CASSLNQRINEQFF.

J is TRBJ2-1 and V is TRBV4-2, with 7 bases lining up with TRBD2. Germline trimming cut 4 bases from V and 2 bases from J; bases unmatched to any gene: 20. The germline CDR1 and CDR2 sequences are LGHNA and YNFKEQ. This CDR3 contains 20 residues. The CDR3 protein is CASSPVEAGDPEVTYNEQFF. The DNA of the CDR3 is TGTGCCAGCAGCCCAGTTGAGGCGGGAGATCCGGAAGTTACCTACAATGAGCAGTTCTTC.

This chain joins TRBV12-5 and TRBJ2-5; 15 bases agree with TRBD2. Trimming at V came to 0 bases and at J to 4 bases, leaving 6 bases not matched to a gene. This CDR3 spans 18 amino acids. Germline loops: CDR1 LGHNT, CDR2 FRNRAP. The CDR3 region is CASGLVPPGLAGGETQYF. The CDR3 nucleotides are TGTGCTAGTGGTTTGGTACCCCCGGGACTAGCGGGAGGAGAGACCCAGTACTTC.

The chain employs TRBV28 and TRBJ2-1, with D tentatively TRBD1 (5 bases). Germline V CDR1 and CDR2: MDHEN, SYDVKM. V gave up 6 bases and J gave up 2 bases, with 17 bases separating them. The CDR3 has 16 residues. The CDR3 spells CASRSPVGAAYNEQFF. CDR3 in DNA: TGTGCCAGCAGATCCCCAGTAGGGGCGGCCTACAATGAGCAGTTCTTC.

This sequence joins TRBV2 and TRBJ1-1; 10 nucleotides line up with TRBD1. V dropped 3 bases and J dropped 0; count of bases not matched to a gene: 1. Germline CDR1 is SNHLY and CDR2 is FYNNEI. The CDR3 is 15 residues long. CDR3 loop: CASSETGGLNTEAFF. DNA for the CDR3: TGTGCCAGCAGTGAGACAGGGGGCTTGAACACTGAAGCTTTCTTT. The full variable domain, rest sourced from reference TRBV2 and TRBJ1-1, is EPEVTQTPSHQVTQMGQEVILRCVPISNHLYFYWYRQILGQKVEFLVSFYNNEISEKSEIFDDQFSVERPDGSNFTLKIRSTKLEDSAMYFCASSETGGLNTEAFFGQGTRLTVV.

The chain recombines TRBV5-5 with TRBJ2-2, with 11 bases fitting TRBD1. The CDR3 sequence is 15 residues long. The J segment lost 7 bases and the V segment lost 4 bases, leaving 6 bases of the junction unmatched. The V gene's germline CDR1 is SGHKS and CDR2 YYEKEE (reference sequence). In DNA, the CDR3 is TGTGCCAGCAGCCCAGGACAGGGGGCTATCGGGGAGCTGTTTTTT. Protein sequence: CASSPGQGAIGELFF.